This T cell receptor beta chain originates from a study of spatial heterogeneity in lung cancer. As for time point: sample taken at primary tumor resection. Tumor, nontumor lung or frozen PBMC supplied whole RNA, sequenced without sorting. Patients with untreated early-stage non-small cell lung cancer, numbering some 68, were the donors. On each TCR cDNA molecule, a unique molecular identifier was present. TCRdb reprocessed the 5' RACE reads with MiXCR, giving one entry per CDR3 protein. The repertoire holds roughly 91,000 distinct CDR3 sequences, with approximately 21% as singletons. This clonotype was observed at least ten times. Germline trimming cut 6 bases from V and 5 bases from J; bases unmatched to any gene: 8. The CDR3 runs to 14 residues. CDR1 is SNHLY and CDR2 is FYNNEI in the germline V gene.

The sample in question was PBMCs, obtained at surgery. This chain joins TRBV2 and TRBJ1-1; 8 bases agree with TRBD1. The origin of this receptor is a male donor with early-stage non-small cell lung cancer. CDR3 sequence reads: CASSVEQGGTEAFF. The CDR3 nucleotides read TGTGCCAGCAGCGTTGAACAGGGGGGGACTGAAGCTTTCTTT. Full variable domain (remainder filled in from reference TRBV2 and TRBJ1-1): EPEVTQTPSHQVTQMGQEVILRCVPISNHLYFYWYRQILGQKVEFLVSFYNNEISEKSEIFDDQFSVERPDGSNFTLKIRSTKLEDSAMYFCASSVEQGGTEAFFGQGTRLTVV.